This T cell receptor beta chain appears in the sequencing data of a study of T cells expressing NK-cell markers. Study-wide points: A range of about 1.0-7.0% of CD8+ T cells consisted of dominant NKG2C+ clonotypes in 5 or 6 donors. In a few donors, dominant clonotypes made up roughly 28.3-65% of CD3+CD56-NKG2C+ cells. Whether expanded NKG2C+ T cell clones were HCMV-specific remained unclear.

UMIs accompanied the 5'RACE template switching by which TCR beta cDNA was made. For each CDR3 protein, TCRdb gives one entry from its re-call of the 5' RACE reads, without DNA. Its clone listing holds hundreds of thousands of distinct CDR3 sequences. The CDR3 loop spans 12 amino acids. CDR1 and CDR2 from the germline V gene are LNHNV and YYDKDF (reference sequence). Of note for this clonotype: The antigen remains undetermined.

This clonotype was obtained from a man younger than 35 in good health. The sequencing sample was made of blood T cells: a sorted CD56 or NKG2C T cell subset, CD4+ or CD8+ T cells, or bulk PBMC T cells (not recorded which). The genes are TRBV15 and TRBJ2-1. CDR3: CATSNRLNEQFF.